These 18 T cell receptor beta chains came from one sample sequenced in a study of response to subunit inactivated influenza vaccine. One entry per CDR3 protein, called by TCRdb with MiXCR from the RT-PCR reads. The data contain about 700,000 distinct CDR3 sequences, roughly 15% of them singletons. The sequencing used PBMCs from blood, collected 14 to 15 days before vaccination. The receptors here all came from a man aged 50 to 59 who received an inactivated influenza vaccine.

The chain couples TRBV7-9 to TRBJ2-5; maybe TRBD2 (5 bases). The length of the CDR3 is 15 residues. In germline, CDR1 is SEHNR, CDR2 FQNEAQ (reference sequence). Trimming left V 5 bases short and J 4 bases short, with 17 bases between. CDR3 sequence (DNA): TGTGCCAGCAGCCCGTCTGGTGGGAGATTAGAGACCCAGTACTTC. This codes for CASSPSGGRLETQYF.

The V call is TRBV30, the J call TRBJ2-7; D ambiguous. Trimming took 1 base from V and 6 from J, leaving 7 bases between them. The CDR3 is made up of 11 amino acids. Per germline, CDR1 GTSNPN and CDR2 SVGIG (reference sequence). The CDR3 DNA reads TGTGCCTGGAGTGGCTACGGCGAGCAGTACTTC. Amino acids: CAWSGYGEQYF.

The chain uses TRBV6-2 or TRBV6-3 and TRBJ2-7; 11 nucleotides align to TRBD1. The CDR3 is made up of 14 amino acids. With V trimmed by 0 bases and J by 6 bases, 1 base remained unmatched. Germline CDR1 reads MNHEY; CDR2 reads SVGEGT. The CDR3 DNA reads TGTGCCAGCAGTTACTCGGGGACAGGGGGCGAGCAGTACTTC. This sequence encodes CASSYSGTGGEQYF.

This clonotype showed up just a few times. This rearrangement joins TRBV14 to TRBJ2-2; D gene unclear. The ends were cut back, 0 bases at V and 9 bases at J, with 14 bases in the middle. Germline CDR1 SGHDN, CDR2 FVKESK. This CDR3 has 15 residues. DNA of the CDR3: TGTGCCAGCAGCCAAGATACCCAGGCCTCTCGGGAGCTGTTTTTT. Its translation: CASSQDTQASRELFF.

The table lists this clonotype with a few counts. DNA of the CDR3: TGCGCCAGCAGCCAAGATTTGTGGGCCGGGGCCAACGTCCTGACTTTC. Amino acid sequence: CASSQDLWAGANVLTF. V gene TRBV4-1 combines with J gene TRBJ2-6; D unresolved. This CDR3 spans 16 amino acids. V dropped 0 bases and J dropped 4 bases, with 10 bases sitting between them. In germline, CDR1 is MGHRA, CDR2 YSYEKL.

This clonotype was counted only a few times. This rearrangement joins TRBV9 to TRBJ2-3, with TRBD2 matching 10 bases. After removal of 0 bases from V and 3 bases from J, the junction contained 4 bases not matched to a gene. The V gene's germline CDR1 is SGDLS and CDR2 YYNGEE. The CDR3 consists of 16 residues. CDR3 nucleotide sequence: TGTGCCAGCAGCGTAGCTCTAGCGGGGGCTACAGATACGCAGTATTTT. The encoded protein is CASSVALAGATDTQYF.

V is TRBV5-5 and J is TRBJ2-1, with 8 nucleotides matching TRBD2. The CDR3 is 15 residues long. V lost 7 bases to trimming and J lost 0 bases; unmatched junction nucleotides: 6. Germline-derived CDR1 and CDR2 are SGHKS and YYEKEE (reference sequence). The CDR3 bases are TGTGCCAGCGCTGGGGGGACTAGCTCCTACAATGAGCAGTTCTTC. It translates to CASAGGTSSYNEQFF.

This clonotype was counted a few times. The rearrangement joins TRBV7-2 to TRBJ2-1; D may be TRBD1 (6 bases). CDR1 and CDR2 from the germline V gene are SGHTA and FQGNSA. The V and J ends lost 2 bases and 6 bases respectively, with 17 bases between them. This CDR3 comprises 16 residues. The CDR3 region is CASSLYGRGGLNEQFF. DNA of the CDR3: TGTGCCAGCAGCTTATATGGCAGAGGGGGTCTCAATGAGCAGTTCTTC.

This clonotype occurred a few times. The V and J genes are TRBV24-1 and TRBJ2-7, with 7 bases lining up with TRBD2. The CDR3 consists of 11 residues. Trimming took 4 bases from V and 10 from J; bases not matched to a gene: 3. The germline V gene encodes CDR1 KGHDR and CDR2 SFDVKD. Written as DNA, the CDR3 is TGTGCCACCAGTGACCGGACTAGACAGTACTTC. This gives the protein CATSDRTRQYF.

This clonotype appeared many times. This chain joins TRBV6-1 and TRBJ2-3; a possible D gene is TRBD1 (5 bases). Germline V gives CDR1 MNHNS, CDR2 SASEGT. The CDR3 contains 15 residues. The germline V and J ends were trimmed by 4 bases and 0 bases, with 11 bases remaining between them. This CDR3 is CASSGIQVSTDTQYF. The CDR3 bases are TGTGCCAGCAGTGGGATACAGGTTAGCACAGATACGCAGTATTTT.

This clonotype appeared a few times. Compared with germline, one end of the junction differs, possibly owing to a read error. This chain uses TRBV20-1 with TRBJ2-1; D is perhaps TRBD2 (6 bases). CDR3 length equals 16 residues. Germline CDR1 and CDR2: DFQATT and SNEGSKA (reference sequence). The CDR3: CSARDLGDSITGPRSF. The CDR3 bases are TGCAGTGCTAGAGATCTCGGGGACTCCATTACGGGACCTAGGAGTTTC.

This chain uses TRBV20-1 with TRBJ2-2; the D gene is possibly TRBD1 (5 bases). V was cut by 0 bases and J by 6 bases, with 11 bases left in between. Germline V gene sequence: CDR1 DFQATT, CDR2 SNEGSKA (reference sequence). This CDR3 comprises 14 residues. DNA of the CDR3: TGCAGTGCTAGAGAAGGGGCGGTGGCCGGGGAGCTGTTTTTT. This encodes CSAREGAVAGELFF.

The chain has TRBV7-2 and TRBJ2-3, with 10 bases identical to TRBD1. In germline, CDR1 is SGHTA, CDR2 FQGNSA. CDR3 length: 17 amino acids. J gave up 2 bases and V 3 bases, and 8 bases lay outside the gene matches. The CDR3 DNA sequence: TGTGCCAGCAGCTTTCCGGGACAGGGGTTATTCACAGATACGCAGTATTTT. Translated: CASSFPGQGLFTDTQYF.

This clonotype was seen a few times. The rearrangement uses TRBV27 and TRBJ2-2; D gene unclear. With 1 base removed from V and 6 bases from J, the gap between germline ends came to 15 bases. The CDR3 totals 16 residues. Germline assignment: CDR1 MNHEY and CDR2 SMNVEV (reference sequence). The CDR3: CASSLLGTNGPGELFF. CDR3 nucleotides: TGTGCCAGCAGTTTATTAGGAACGAACGGACCCGGGGAGCTGTTTTTT.

V usage is TRBV12-3 or TRBV12-4 and J usage is TRBJ1-6, with unresolved D. The CDR3 totals 13 residues. Trimming removed 5 bases from V and 10 bases from J, with 12 bases in between. CDR3: CASSPVQGSPLHF. CDR3 in DNA: TGTGCCAGCAGTCCCGTCCAAGGGTCACCCCTCCACTTT.

This clonotype was found many times. This sequence joins TRBV24-1 and TRBJ1-2; D remains unclear. There are 14 residues in the CDR3. Trimming pared 9 bases from V and 3 bases from J, leaving 16 bases between. Per the germline V gene, CDR1 is KGHDR and CDR2 is SFDVKD. For the CDR3, the DNA is TGTGCCACCTCCACAGAGATGCTCGACTATGGCTACACCTTC. Translated, it gives CATSTEMLDYGYTF.

In its sample, this clonotype was seen a few times. The chain has TRBV7-9 and TRBJ2-5; a possible D gene is TRBD2 (6 bases). V lost 5 bases and J 5 bases, leaving 21 bases between the germline ends. This CDR3 contains 16 residues. Germline V gene data show CDR1 as SEHNR and CDR2 as FQNEAQ (reference sequence). The DNA for the CDR3 is TGTGCCAGCAGCCCCGCGTACCCGACTAGGTTTGAGACCCAGTACTTC. Translation gives CASSPAYPTRFETQYF.

This clonotype was recorded a few times. The gene calls are TRBV4-3 and TRBJ2-1, with 7 bases lining up with TRBD2. The CDR3 length is 15 residues. Losses at the gene ends were 4 bases for V and 6 bases for J; bases not matched to a gene: 9. Germline loops: CDR1 LGHNA, CDR2 YSLEER. For the CDR3, the DNA is TGCGCCAGCAGCCTAGGGCTAGCGGTCCTCAATGAGCAGTTCTTC. Encoded protein: CASSLGLAVLNEQFF.